A selection of T cell receptor beta chains follows, all from one sample in a study of Ad26.COV2.S vaccination and SARS-CoV-2 variants. This table comes from immunoSEQ multiplex PCR, and its TCRdb copy is limited to in-frame clones, with some not included. Counted here are approximately 300,000 clones, about 82% occurring once; the ten biggest clones make up 2% to 2.5%. The sequenced sample was peripheral blood, obtained in a trial of Ad26.COV2.S vaccine versus placebo. The receptor source for this set is a person between 18 and 59 years old who received the Ad26.COV2.S COVID-19 vaccine or a placebo. Each CDR3 is given with its conserved first and last residue. D genes are given only for firm matches. Size is omitted from some rows. Given values are once, few, many or a class for expanded clones.

clone_size,v_call,d_call,cdr3_length,j_call,cdr3_nt,cdr3_aa
NA,TRBV6-5,TRBD1,13,TRBJ1-3,TGTGCCAGCAGCCGAGACAGGGGTAACACCATATATTTT,CASSRDRGNTIYF
NA,TRBV5-4,TRBD1,15,TRBJ2-1,TGTGCCAGCAGCCATAACAGGGGGAGTATCGATGAGCAGTTCTTC,CASSHNRGSIDEQFF
NA,TRBV11-2,NA,18,TRBJ1-6,TGTGCCAGCAGCCCCTTTATAGAGCCGAGCTCCTATAATTCACCCCTCCACTTT,CASSPFIEPSSYNSPLHF
NA,TRBV7-2,TRBD2,15,TRBJ2-2,TGTGCCAGCAGCGCCAATGTGGGGGGGTTTTTCGAGCTGTTTTTT,CASSANVGGFFELFF
NA,TRBV5-1,NA,16,TRBJ2-2,TGCGCCAGCAGCATCGATGTTCGGGGGAATACCGGGGAGCTGTTTTTT,CASSIDVRGNTGELFF
NA,TRBV7-8,NA,16,TRBJ2-3,TGTGCCAGCAGCACAACAGGGCGGCGTGCTACAGATACGCAGTATTTT,CASSTTGRRATDTQYF
NA,TRBV27,NA,14,TRBJ1-1,TGTGCCAGCAGTGGCACTTCAGGGTGGACTGAAGCTTTCTTT,CASSGTSGWTEAFF
few,TRBV2,NA,11,TRBJ1-1,TGTGCCAGCAGGGAGCGAGAAGAAGCTTTCTTT,CASREREEAFF
NA,TRBV7-3,NA,13,TRBJ2-7,TGTGCCAGCAGCTTAACGGGCAGGGGCGAGCAGTACTTC,CASSLTGRGEQYF
once,TRBV19,NA,15,TRBJ1-1,TGTGCCAGTAGCCCCAAAATGCTTGGGAACACTGAAGCTTTCTTT,CASSPKMLGNTEAFF
NA,TRBV3-1/TRBV3-2,TRBD2,17,TRBJ2-1,TGTGCCAGCAGCCGTGGCCCAGCGGGGGGCGGATACAATGAGCAGTTCTTC,CASSRGPAGGGYNEQFF
NA,TRBV7-9,NA,11,TRBJ2-1,TGTGCCAGCAGTGAGGGGAATGAGCAGTTCTTC,CASSEGNEQFF
NA,TRBV24-1,TRBD1,15,TRBJ2-1,TGTGCCACCAGTCGAGCAGGGGGCGCCTACAATGAGCAGTTCTTC,CATSRAGGAYNEQFF
NA,TRBV5-1,TRBD1,15,TRBJ1-4,TGCGCCAGCAGCGTCTATGGACAGGGGGATGAAAAACTGTTTTTT,CASSVYGQGDEKLFF
NA,TRBV9,NA,14,TRBJ1-1,TGTGCCAGCAGCGTAGGTGGGGGGGCCACTGAAGCTTTCTTT,CASSVGGGATEAFF
NA,TRBV19,NA,14,TRBJ1-2,TGTGCCAGTAGTATGTCGTCCGAGTTTTTAGGCTACACCTTC,CASSMSSEFLGYTF
NA,TRBV5-1,TRBD2,15,TRBJ2-5,TGCGCCAGCAGCTCTCTAGCGGGGAGCGAAGAGACCCAGTACTTC,CASSSLAGSEETQYF
NA,TRBV7-9,TRBD1,14,TRBJ2-2,TGTGCCAGCAGCTTTAGGGGGCCCACCGGGGAGCTGTTTTTT,CASSFRGPTGELFF
NA,TRBV4-1,NA,15,TRBJ1-6,TGCGCCAGCAGCCAAGACTCTCGGTCATTTTCACCCCTCCACTTT,CASSQDSRSFSPLHF
NA,TRBV28,NA,13,TRBJ1-2,TGTGCCAGCAGTGAGGGGATCGACTATGGCTACACCTTC,CASSEGIDYGYTF
NA,TRBV10-1,TRBD2,16,TRBJ2-5,TGCGCCAGCAGTGAGGGGACTAGCGGGTCACAAGAGACCCAGTACTTC,CASSEGTSGSQETQYF
NA,TRBV15,NA,18,TRBJ1-2,TGTGCCACCAGCAGAGAAGGGGAAAGAACAGATACTAACTATGGCTACACCTTC,CATSREGERTDTNYGYTF
NA,TRBV5-4,TRBD2,16,TRBJ2-3,TGTGCCAGCAGCCGGGGGGAGCGGGGCGTCACAGATACGCAGTATTTT,CASSRGERGVTDTQYF
few,TRBV10-3,TRBD2,13,TRBJ2-7,TGTGCCATAAGAACTAGCGGGGGGGTCGAGCAGTACTTC,CAIRTSGGVEQYF
few,TRBV2,NA,11,TRBJ1-1,TGTGCCAGCTTTCGGCGAGGCGAAGCTTTCTTT,CASFRRGEAFF
NA,TRBV5-1,NA,14,TRBJ2-7,TGCGCCAGCAGCTTGGGACAGATAGCTAACGAGCAGTACTTC,CASSLGQIANEQYF